This T cell receptor (beta chain) was recovered during a study of blood T cells in healthy people across ages. It was with a sample-barcoded 5' primer and a J-beta primer mix that a second PCR of roughly 6 to 11 cycles was run. The template-switch adaptor was a 5' adaptor with 12 random nucleotides. It tagged each cDNA molecule. TCRdb reprocessed the 5' RACE reads with MiXCR, giving one entry per CDR3 protein. The sample lists more than 500,000 distinct CDR3 sequences; 25% to 30% were seen once. This TCR was recovered from a woman in her 70s in good health. Sequencing used blood.

The CDR3, as DNA: TGTGCCAGCAGTTTAGGGGACCCCAGTCTTGGCTACACCTTC. Residues: CASSLGDPSLGYTF. The chain is built from TRBV12-3 or TRBV12-4 and TRBJ1-2; D possibly corresponds to TRBD1 (5 bases). Trimming cost V 1 base and J 7 bases, with 13 bases left between them. This CDR3 has 14 amino acids.